Given below is one T cell receptor (beta chain) in context. Its antigen remains unknown. These data originate in a study of T cells in localized non-small cell lung cancer. Germline values: CDR1 MNHEY, CDR2 SMNVEV (reference sequence). The CDR3 has 15 amino acids. V lost 3 bases and J 2 bases, leaving 13 bases between the germline ends. Study-level findings and limits: A raised T cell density in blood coincided with lengthier overall survival.

Generated by immunoSEQ multiplex PCR, the TCRdb table keeps only in-frame clones and is missing some. This table has around 90,000 clones, around three quarters appearing once. The source was PBMCs, collected before any cancer treatment. This chain joins TRBV27 and TRBJ1-2; D gene unclear. The receptor was isolated from a man aged 35-69 years with stage II squamous cell lung carcinoma. CDR3 DNA: TGTGCCAGCAGTTTTGGAGGGTCGAGGAACTATGGCTACACCTTC. Translating it yields CASSFGGSRNYGYTF.